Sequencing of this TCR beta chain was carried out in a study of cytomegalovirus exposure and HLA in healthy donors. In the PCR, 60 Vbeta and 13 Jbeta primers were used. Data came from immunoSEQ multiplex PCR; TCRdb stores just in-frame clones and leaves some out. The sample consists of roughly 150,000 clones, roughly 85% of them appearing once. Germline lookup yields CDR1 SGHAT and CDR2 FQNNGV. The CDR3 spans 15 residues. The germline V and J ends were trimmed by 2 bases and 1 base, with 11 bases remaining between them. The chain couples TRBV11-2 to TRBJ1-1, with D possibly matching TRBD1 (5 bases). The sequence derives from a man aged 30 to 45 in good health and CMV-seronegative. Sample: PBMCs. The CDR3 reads CASSLLWGPNTEAFF. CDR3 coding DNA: TGTGCCAGCAGCTTACTGTGGGGCCCGAACACTGAAGCTTTCTTT.